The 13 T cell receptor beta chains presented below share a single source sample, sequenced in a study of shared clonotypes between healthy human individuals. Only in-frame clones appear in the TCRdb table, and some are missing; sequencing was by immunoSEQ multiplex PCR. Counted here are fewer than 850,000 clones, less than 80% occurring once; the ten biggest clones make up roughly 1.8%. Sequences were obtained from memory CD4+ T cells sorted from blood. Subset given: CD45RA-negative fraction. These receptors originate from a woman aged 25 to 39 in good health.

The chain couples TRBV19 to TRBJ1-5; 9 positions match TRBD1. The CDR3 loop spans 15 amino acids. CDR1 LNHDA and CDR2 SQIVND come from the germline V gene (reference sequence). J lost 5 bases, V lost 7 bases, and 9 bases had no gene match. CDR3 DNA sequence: TGTGCCAGTATCCCGGGACAGGGAGCGGATCAGCCCCAGCATTTT. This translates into CASIPGQGADQPQHF.

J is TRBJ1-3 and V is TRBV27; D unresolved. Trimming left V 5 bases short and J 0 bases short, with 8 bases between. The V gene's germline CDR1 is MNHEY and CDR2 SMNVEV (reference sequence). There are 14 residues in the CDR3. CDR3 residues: CASSPGVSGNTIYF. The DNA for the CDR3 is TGTGCCAGCAGTCCCGGGGTCTCTGGAAACACCATATATTTT.

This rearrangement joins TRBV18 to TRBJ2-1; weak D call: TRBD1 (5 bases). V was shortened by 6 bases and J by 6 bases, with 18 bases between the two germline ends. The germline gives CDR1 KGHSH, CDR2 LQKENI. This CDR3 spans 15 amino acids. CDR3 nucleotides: TGTGCCAGCTCCTCGCAGGGAAGGGGCCTCAATGAGCAGTTCTTC. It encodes CASSSQGRGLNEQFF.

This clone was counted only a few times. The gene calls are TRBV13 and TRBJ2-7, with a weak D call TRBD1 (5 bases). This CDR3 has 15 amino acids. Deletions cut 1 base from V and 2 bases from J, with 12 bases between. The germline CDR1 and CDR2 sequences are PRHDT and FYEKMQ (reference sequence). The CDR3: CASSLAGPNTYEQYF. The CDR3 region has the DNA TGTGCCAGCAGCTTAGCAGGGCCCAACACCTACGAGCAGTACTTC.

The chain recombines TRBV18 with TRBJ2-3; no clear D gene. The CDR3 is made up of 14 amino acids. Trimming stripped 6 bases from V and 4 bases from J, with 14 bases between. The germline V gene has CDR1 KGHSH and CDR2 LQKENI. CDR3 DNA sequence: TGTGCCAGCTCCCAAGGAATCGCGGCAGATACGCAGTATTTT. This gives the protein CASSQGIAADTQYF.

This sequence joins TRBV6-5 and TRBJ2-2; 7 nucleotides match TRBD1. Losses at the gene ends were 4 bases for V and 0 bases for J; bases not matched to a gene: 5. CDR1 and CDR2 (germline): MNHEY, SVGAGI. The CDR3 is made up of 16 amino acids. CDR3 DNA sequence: TGTGCCAGCAGTTGGGACAGTCCCTCGAACACCGGGGAGCTGTTTTTT. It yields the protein CASSWDSPSNTGELFF.

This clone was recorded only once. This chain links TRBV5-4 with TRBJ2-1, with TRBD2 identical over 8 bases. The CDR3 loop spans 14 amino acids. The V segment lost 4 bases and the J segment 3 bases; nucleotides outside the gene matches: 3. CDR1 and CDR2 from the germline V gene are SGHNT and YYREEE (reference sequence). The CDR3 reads CASSPTSGYNEQFF. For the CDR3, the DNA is TGTGCCAGCAGCCCAACTAGCGGCTACAATGAGCAGTTCTTC.

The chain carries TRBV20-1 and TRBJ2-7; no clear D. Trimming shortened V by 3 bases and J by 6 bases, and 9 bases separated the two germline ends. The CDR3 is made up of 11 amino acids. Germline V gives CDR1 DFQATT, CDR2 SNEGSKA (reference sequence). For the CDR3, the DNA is TGCAGTGCTAGTGACCCGTCCGAGCAGTACTTC. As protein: CSASDPSEQYF.

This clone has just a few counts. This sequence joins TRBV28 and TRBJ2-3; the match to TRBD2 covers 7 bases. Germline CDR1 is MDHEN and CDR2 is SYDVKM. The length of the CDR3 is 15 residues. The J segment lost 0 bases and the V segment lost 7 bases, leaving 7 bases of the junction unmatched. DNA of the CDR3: TGTGCCAGCATGGGAGGGGTTCCGAGCACAGATACGCAGTATTTT. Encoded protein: CASMGGVPSTDTQYF.

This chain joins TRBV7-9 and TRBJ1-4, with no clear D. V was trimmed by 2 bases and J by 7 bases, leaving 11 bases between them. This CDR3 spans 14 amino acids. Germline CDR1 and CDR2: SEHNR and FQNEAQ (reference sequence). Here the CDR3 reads CASSLTEGVEKLFF. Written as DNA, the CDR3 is TGTGCCAGCAGCTTAACGGAGGGAGTTGAAAAACTGTTTTTT.

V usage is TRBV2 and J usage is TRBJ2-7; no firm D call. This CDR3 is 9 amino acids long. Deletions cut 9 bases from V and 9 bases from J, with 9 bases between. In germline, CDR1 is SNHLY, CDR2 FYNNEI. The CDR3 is CASGVGQYF. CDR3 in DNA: TGTGCCAGTGGGGTGGGGCAGTACTTC.

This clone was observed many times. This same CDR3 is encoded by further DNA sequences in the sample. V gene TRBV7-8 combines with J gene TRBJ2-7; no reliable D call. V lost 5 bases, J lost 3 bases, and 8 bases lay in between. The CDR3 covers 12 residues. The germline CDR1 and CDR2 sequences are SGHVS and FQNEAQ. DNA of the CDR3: TGTGCCAGCAGCCGACGTGACTACGAGCAGTACTTC. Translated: CASSRRDYEQYF.

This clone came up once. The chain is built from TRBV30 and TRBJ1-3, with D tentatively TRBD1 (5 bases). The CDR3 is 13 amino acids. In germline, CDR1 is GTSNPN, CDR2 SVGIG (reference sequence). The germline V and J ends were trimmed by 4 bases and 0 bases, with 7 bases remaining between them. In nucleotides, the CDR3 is TGTGCCTGGAAGACAGTCTCTGGAAACACCATATATTTT. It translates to CAWKTVSGNTIYF.